The sequence of this T cell receptor (beta chain) was determined in a study of T cells in Graves' hyperthyroidism and ophthalmopathy. Findings and caveats of the study: Blood held most thyroid clonotypes expanded above 0.001 frequency. Ophthalmopathy was identified by the model a median roughly six months ahead of onset. A model built on 13 V-J features separated ophthalmopathy from stable hyperthyroidism.

PBMCs were derived from about 10 ml fresh peripheral blood. This clonotype was seen a few times. Antigen specificity is unknown. The length of the CDR3 is 17 residues. V was shortened by 6 bases and J by 2 bases, with 20 bases between the two germline ends. Germline loops: CDR1 MDHEN, CDR2 SYDVKM. The CDR3 regions of TCR beta were amplified from RNA transcripts. The HTBI primer set drove a first-round RT-PCR of the TCR CDR3. TCRdb reprocessed the multiplex PCR reads with MiXCR, giving one entry per CDR3 protein. Of approximately 710,000 distinct CDR3 sequences in the sample, roughly 17% were seen once. Sequenced sample: blood. This chain joins TRBV28 and TRBJ1-5; D may be TRBD1 (5 bases). The clonotype was recovered from a man aged 50-60 years with Graves' hyperthyroidism. The CDR3 loop is CASSPPERQGGNQPQHF. The DNA of the CDR3 is TGTGCCAGCAGCCCCCCTGAGAGGCAGGGTGGCAATCAGCCCCAGCATTTT.